The sequence of this TCR beta chain was determined in a study of regulatory T cells in long-lasting Graves disease. Findings and caveats of the study: Researchers reported studying only peripheral blood, not thyroid tissue. Persistent disease favored TRBV28, TRBJ1-2 and TRBJ2-5. Persistent patients had more shared public clonotypes (roughly 2,500) than new patients (about 1,000).

CDR1 and CDR2 from the germline V gene are DFQATT and SNEGSKA (reference sequence). Trimming stripped 5 bases from V and 8 bases from J, with 19 bases between. The CDR3 contains 13 residues. Time point of the sample: persistent/refractory GD, antithyroid drugs over 5 years with positive TRAb. PBMC RNA served as the TCR library source. Concerning this clonotype: No antigen is known for it.

To make TCR beta libraries, researchers used iRepertoire HTBI primers and Arm-PCR of CDR3 regions. From the multiplex PCR reads, TCRdb called clonotypes with MiXCR, one entry per CDR3 protein. This table holds about 400,000 distinct CDR3 sequences, less than 25% found once. The source was peripheral blood mononuclear cells (PBMCs), collected when the disease was refractory, from a patient treated with antithyroid drugs. The chain links TRBV20-1 to TRBJ2-7; D is possibly TRBD2 (6 bases). The receptor was isolated from a female donor with Graves disease. The DNA of the CDR3 is TGCAGTGCTCTCTTATCCTCCGGGGGAAAGCAGTACTTC. As protein: CSALLSSGGKQYF.